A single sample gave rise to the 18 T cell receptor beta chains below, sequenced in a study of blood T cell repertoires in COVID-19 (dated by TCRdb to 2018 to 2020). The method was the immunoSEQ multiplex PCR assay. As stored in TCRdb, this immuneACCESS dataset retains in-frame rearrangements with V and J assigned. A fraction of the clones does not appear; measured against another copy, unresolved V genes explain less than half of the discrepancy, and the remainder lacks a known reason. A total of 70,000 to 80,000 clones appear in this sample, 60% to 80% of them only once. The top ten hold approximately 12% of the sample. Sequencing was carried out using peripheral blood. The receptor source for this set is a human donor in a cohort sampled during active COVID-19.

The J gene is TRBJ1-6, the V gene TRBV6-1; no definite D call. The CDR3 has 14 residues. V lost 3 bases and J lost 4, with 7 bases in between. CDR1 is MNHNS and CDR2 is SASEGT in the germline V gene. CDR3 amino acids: CASSDNGYNSPLHF. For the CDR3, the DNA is TGTGCCAGCAGTGATAACGGGTATAATTCACCCCTCCACTTT.

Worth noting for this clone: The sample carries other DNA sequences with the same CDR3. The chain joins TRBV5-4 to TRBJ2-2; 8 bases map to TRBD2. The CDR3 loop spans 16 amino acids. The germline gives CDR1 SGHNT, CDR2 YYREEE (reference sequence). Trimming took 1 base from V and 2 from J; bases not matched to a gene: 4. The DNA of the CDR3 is TGTGCCAGCAGCTTGTTAACTAGCGGTAACACCGGGGAGCTGTTTTTT. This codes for CASSLLTSGNTGELFF.

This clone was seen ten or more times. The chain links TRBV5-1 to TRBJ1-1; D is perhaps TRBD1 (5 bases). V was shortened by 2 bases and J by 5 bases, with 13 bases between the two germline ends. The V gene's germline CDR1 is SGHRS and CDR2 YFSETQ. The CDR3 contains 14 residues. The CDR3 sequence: CASSFDRGRTEAFF. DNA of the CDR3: TGCGCCAGCAGCTTTGATAGGGGCCGTACTGAAGCTTTCTTT.

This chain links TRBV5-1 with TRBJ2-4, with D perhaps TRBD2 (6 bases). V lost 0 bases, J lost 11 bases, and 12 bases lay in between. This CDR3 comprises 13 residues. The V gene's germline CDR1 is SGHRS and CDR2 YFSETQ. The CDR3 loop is CASSLEGTRLQYF. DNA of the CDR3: TGCGCCAGCAGCTTGGAGGGGACTCGGCTTCAGTACTTC. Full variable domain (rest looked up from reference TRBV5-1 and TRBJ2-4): KAGVTQTPRYLIKTRGQQVTLSCSPISGHRSVSWYQQTPGQGLQFLFEYFSETQRNKGNFPGRFSGRQFSNSRSEMNVSTLELGDSALYLCASSLEGTRLQYFGAGTRLSVL.

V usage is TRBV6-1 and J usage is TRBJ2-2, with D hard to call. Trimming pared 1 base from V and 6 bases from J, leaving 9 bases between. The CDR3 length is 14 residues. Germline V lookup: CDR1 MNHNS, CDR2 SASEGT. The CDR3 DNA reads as TGTGCCAGCAGTGAAGGTCCCTCGGCCGGGGAGCTGTTTTTT. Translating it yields CASSEGPSAGELFF.

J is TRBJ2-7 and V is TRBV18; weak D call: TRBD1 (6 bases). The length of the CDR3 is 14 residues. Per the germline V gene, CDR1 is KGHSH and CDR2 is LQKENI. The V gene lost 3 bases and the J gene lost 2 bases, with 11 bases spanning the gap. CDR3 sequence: CASSPQQGPYEQYV. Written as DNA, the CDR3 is TGTGCCAGCTCACCCCAACAGGGCCCCTACGAGCAGTACGTC.

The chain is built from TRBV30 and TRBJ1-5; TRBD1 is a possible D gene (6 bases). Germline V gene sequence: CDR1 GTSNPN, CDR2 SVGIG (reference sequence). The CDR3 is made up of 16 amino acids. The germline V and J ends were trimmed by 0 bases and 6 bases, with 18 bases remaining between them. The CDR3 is CAWSVRGGRDGQPQHF. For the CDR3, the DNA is TGTGCCTGGAGTGTACGGGGGGGCAGGGATGGTCAGCCCCAGCATTTT.

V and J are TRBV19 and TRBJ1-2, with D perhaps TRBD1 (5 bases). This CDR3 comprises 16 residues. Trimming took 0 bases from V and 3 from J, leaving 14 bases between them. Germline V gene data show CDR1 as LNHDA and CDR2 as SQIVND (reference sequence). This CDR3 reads CASSIDLQGMDYGYTF. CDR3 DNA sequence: TGTGCCAGTAGTATAGATCTCCAGGGTATGGACTATGGCTACACCTTC.

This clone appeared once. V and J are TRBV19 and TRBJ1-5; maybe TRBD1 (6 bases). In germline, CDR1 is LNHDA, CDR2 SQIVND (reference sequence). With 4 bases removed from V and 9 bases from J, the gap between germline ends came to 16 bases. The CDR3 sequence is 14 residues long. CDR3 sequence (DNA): TGTGCCAGTAGTACCAGAACAGGGAAATGGCCCCAGCATTTT. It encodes CASSTRTGKWPQHF.

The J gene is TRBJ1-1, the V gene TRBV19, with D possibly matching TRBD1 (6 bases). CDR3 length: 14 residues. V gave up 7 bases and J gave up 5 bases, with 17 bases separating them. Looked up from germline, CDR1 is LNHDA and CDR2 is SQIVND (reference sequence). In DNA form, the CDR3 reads TGTGCCAGTACCGAATGGCAGGGGTGGACTGAAGCTTTCTTT. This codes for CASTEWQGWTEAFF.

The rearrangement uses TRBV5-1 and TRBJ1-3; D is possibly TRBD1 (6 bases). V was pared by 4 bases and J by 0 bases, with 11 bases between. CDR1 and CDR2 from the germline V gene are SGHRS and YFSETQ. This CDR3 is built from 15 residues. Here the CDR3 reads CASSASGDSGNTIYF. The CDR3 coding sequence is TGCGCCAGCAGCGCTTCAGGGGACTCTGGAAACACCATATATTTT. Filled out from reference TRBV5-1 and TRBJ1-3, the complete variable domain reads KAGVTQTPRYLIKTRGQQVTLSCSPISGHRSVSWYQQTPGQGLQFLFEYFSETQRNKGNFPGRFSGRQFSNSRSEMNVSTLELGDSALYLCASSASGDSGNTIYFGEGSWLTVV.

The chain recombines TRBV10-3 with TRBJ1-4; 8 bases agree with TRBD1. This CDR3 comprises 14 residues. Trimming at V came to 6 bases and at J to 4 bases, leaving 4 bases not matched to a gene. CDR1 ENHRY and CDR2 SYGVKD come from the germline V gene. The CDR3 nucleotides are TGTGCCATCAGATCGGGACAGGATAATGAAAAACTGTTTTTT. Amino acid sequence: CAIRSGQDNEKLFF.

The CDR3 nucleotides read TGTGCCAGCAGCTTTTCGCGGGGGGGCCGGTCAGATACGCAGTATTTT. Translation: CASSFSRGGRSDTQYF. The rearrangement joins TRBV7-8 to TRBJ2-3; TRBD2 agrees at 9 bases. V dropped 3 bases and J dropped 4; count of bases not matched to a gene: 8. This CDR3 has 16 residues. Germline CDR1 SGHVS, CDR2 FQNEAQ.

The DNA for the CDR3 is TGTGCCAGCAGCCCAGTGGGAGGGGAGACCCAGTACTTC. It translates to CASSPVGGETQYF. The chain combines TRBV28 with TRBJ2-5, with 7 bases fitting TRBD2. The germline V gene has CDR1 MDHEN and CDR2 SYDVKM. The CDR3 extends over 13 amino acids. V trimming: 6 bases; J trimming: 5 bases; junction bases outside the gene matches: 6.

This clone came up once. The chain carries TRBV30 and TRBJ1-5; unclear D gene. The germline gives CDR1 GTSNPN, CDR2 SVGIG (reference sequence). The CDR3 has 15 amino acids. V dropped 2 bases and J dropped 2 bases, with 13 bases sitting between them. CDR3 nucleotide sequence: TGTGCCTGGAGTCTCTGGGGAGCGGGCAATCAGCCCCAGCATTTT. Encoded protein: CAWSLWGAGNQPQHF.

This CDR3 is CASSRRGINTDTQYF. CDR3 in DNA: TGCGCCAGCAGCCGGCGGGGGATTAATACAGATACGCAGTATTTT. V and J are TRBV4-3 and TRBJ2-3, with 7 bases lining up with TRBD2. The CDR3 is 15 amino acids. Germline trimming cut 4 bases from V and 3 bases from J; bases unmatched to any gene: 7. Germline-derived CDR1 and CDR2 are LGHNA and YSLEER.

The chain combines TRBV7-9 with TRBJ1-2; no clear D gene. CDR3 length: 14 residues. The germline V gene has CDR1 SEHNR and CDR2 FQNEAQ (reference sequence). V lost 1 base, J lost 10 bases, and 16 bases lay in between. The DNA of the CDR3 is TGTGCCAGCAGCTTAGTAGTCCGCCAAAAGTACTACACCTTC. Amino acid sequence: CASSLVVRQKYYTF.

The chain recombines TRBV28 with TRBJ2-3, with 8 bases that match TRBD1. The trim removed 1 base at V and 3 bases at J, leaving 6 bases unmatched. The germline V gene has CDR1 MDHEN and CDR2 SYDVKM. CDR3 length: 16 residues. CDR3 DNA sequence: TGTGCCAGCAGTTTATTCGGACAGGGAATTACAGATACGCAGTATTTT. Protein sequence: CASSLFGQGITDTQYF.